This T cell receptor (beta chain) was found in a study of cytomegalovirus exposure and HLA in healthy donors. General study points: V- and J-gene trimming of TCR beta was linked (in a later analysis) to a missense DCLRE1C variant. Overall, approximately 150 TCR beta chains were annotated as cytomegalovirus-associated.

V lost 3 bases and J 5 bases, leaving 9 bases between the germline ends. CDR1 is MNHNS and CDR2 is SASEGT in the germline V gene. The CDR3 is 13 residues long. Vbeta (60) and Jbeta (13) primers were used in the PCR. Generated by immunoSEQ multiplex PCR, the TCRdb table keeps only in-frame clones and is missing some. The sample has over 150,000 clones; around 85% are singletons. Notes on this clone: The antigen remains unidentified.

This TCR derives from a human donor in good health. Sequenced: PBMCs. The chain carries TRBV6-1 and TRBJ2-3; D is possibly TRBD1 (6 bases). CDR3 sequence: CASSDAGEDTQYF. The CDR3 DNA sequence: TGTGCCAGCAGTGATGCAGGGGAAGATACGCAGTATTTT.